This T cell receptor beta chain is drawn from a study of human T cells and chemical hapten exposure. General study points: Alopecia in the donors means their immune response may deviate from healthy people's.

Each CDR3 protein gets one entry after TCRdb re-called the RACE reads with MiXCR. The profile shows about 180,000 distinct CDR3 sequences, roughly 30% of them singletons. Germline V CDR1 and CDR2: SQVTM, ANQGSEA. The CDR3 is 13 residues long. The time point here: pre-sensitization, week 0. Regarding treatment: therapeutic diphenylcyclopropenone sensitization with weekly scalp DPC. Patch tests were applied only after blood draws. A note on this clonotype: The antigen is undetermined. The germline gene is not matched at one end of the junction; a read error may be the cause.

The TCR originated in a woman aged 25 to 39 with alopecia areata. Some clones in this sample may be carry-over from other donors' samples. This chain links TRBV29-1 with TRBJ1-1; D is perhaps TRBD1 (6 bases). The material was whole blood, obtained in connection with sensitization to the hapten diphenylcyclopropenone (DPC). The CDR3 is CSVARRGGTGAFF. As DNA, the CDR3 is TGCAGCGTTGCCAGAAGAGGGGGGACTGGAGCTTTCTTT. Variable domain in full (rest from reference TRBV29-1 and TRBJ1-1): SAVISQKPSRDICQRGTSLTIQCQVDSQVTMMFWYRQQPGQSLTLIATANQGSEATYESGFVIDKFPISRPNLTFSTLTVSNMSPEDSSIYLCSVARRGGTGAFFGQGTRLTVV.